This TCR beta chain was sequenced for a study of blood T cell repertoires in COVID-19. Study-wide context: Acute and convalescent COVID-19 samples came from the United States, Italy and Spain. From T cells, B-cell-depleted T cells, or PBMCs came the material, which was cDNA or gDNA.

In the study's own analysis: Cell counts per sample came from amplifying reference gene primers. The data were produced by immunoSEQ multiplex PCR, yet TCRdb's version contains in-frame clones alone and is incomplete. That table furnishes V, J and clone size, whereas the DNA furnished D and trimming. The sample lists about 200,000 clones; almost 85% were seen once. In germline, CDR1 is SGHTA, CDR2 FQGNSA. The CDR3 is 14 amino acids. The junction had 8 bases not matched to a gene; V was cut back by 1 base and J by 10 bases. The receptor was derived from a woman aged 70-85 years with COVID-19, enrolled during active disease. The chain couples TRBV7-2 to TRBJ2-3, with 7 nucleotides matching TRBD2. The material sequenced was peripheral blood. For the CDR3, the DNA is TGTGCCAGCAGCTTAGGGAGGGGAGGGTTTGCGCAGTATTTT. Protein product: CASSLGRGGFAQYF. The full variable domain, rest sourced from reference TRBV7-2 and TRBJ2-3, is GAGVSQSPSNKVTEKGKDVELRCDPISGHTALYWYRQSLGQGLEFLIYFQGNSAPDKSGLPSDRFSAERTGGSVSTLTIQRTQQEDSAVYLCASSLGRGGFAQYFGPGTRLTVL.